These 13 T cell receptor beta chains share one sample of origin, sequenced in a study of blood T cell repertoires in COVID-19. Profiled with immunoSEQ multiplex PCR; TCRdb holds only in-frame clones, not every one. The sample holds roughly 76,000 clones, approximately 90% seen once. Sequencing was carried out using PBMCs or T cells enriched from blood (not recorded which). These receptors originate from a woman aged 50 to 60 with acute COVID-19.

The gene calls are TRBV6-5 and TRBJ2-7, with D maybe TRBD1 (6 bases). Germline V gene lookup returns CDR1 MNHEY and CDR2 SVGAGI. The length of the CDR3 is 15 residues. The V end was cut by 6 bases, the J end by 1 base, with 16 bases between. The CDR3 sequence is CASSDVGHPSYEQYF. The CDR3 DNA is TGTGCCAGCAGCGATGTGGGACACCCATCCTACGAGCAGTACTTC.

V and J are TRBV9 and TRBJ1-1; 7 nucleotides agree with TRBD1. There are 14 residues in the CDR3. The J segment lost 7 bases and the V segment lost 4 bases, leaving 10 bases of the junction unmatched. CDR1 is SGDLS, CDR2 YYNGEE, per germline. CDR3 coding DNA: TGTGCCAGCAGCCCCAGACGGACAGGCAGTGAAGCTTTCTTT. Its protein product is CASSPRRTGSEAFF.

CDR3 coding DNA: TGTGCCAGCAGCTCCTACGGGACTACCCATGAGCAGTACTTC. Its translation: CASSSYGTTHEQYF. J is TRBJ2-7 and V is TRBV5-8; 7 bases agree with TRBD2. The CDR3 is 14 residues long. Germline trimming cut 3 bases from V and 7 bases from J; bases unmatched to any gene: 10. Germline V gene lookup returns CDR1 SGHTS and CDR2 YDEGEE.

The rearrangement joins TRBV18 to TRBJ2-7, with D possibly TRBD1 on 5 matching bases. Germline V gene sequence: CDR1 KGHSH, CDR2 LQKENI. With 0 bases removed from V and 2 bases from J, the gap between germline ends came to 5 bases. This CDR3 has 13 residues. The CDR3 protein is CASSPPGAYEQYF. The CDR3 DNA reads TGTGCCAGCTCACCACCAGGGGCCTACGAGCAGTACTTC.

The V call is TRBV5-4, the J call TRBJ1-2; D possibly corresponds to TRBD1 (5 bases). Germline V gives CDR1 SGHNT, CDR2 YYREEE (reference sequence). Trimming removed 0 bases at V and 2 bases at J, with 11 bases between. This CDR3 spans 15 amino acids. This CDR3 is CASSLANGGNYGYTF. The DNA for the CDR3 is TGTGCCAGCAGCTTGGCCAATGGGGGGAACTATGGCTACACCTTC.

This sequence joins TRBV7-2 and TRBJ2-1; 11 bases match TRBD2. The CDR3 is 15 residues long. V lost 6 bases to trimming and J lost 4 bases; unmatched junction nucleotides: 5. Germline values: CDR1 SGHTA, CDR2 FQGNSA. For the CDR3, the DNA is TGTGCCAGCAGGGGGGGGACTAGCGGATACAATGAGCAGTTCTTC. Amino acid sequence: CASRGGTSGYNEQFF.

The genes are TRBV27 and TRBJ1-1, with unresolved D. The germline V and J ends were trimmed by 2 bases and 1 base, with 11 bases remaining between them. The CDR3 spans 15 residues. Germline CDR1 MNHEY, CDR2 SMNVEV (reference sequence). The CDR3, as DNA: TGTGCCAGCAGTTTAGTTTGGGGAGGGAACACTGAAGCTTTCTTT. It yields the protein CASSLVWGGNTEAFF.

The CDR3 is CASRAGTGKGEQYF. The CDR3, as DNA: TGTGCCAGCAGGGCCGGGACAGGGAAGGGAGAGCAGTACTTC. J is TRBJ2-7 and V is TRBV2; 9 nucleotides match TRBD1. The V and J ends lost 6 bases and 7 bases, in that order; junction bases with no gene match: 10. The CDR3 length is 14 residues. The germline gives CDR1 SNHLY, CDR2 FYNNEI.

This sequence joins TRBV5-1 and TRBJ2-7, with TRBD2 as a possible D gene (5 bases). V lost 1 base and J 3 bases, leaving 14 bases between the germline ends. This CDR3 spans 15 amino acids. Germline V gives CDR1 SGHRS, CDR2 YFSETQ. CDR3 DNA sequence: TGCGCCAGCAGCTTGAGCGGTAACCCCCTCTACGAGCAGTACTTC. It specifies CASSLSGNPLYEQYF.

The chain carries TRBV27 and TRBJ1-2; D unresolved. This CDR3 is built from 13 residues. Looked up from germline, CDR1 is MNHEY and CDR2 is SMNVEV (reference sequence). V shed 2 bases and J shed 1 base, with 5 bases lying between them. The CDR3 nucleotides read TGTGCCAGCAGTTTAGGCTTTAACTATGGCTACACCTTC. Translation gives CASSLGFNYGYTF.

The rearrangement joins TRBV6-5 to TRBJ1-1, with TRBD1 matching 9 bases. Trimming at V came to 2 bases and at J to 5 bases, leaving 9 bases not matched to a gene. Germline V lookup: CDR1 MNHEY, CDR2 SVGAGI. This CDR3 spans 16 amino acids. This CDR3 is CASSYTVHRGRTEAFF. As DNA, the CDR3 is TGTGCCAGCAGTTACACAGTACACAGGGGGCGGACTGAAGCTTTCTTT.

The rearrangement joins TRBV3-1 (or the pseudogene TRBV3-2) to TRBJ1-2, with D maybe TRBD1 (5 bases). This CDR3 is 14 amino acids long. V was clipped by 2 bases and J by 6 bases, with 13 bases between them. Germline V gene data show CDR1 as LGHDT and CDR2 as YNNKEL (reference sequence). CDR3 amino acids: CASSQSSRVNGYTF. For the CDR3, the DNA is TGTGCCAGCAGCCAAAGTTCCAGGGTGAATGGCTACACCTTC.

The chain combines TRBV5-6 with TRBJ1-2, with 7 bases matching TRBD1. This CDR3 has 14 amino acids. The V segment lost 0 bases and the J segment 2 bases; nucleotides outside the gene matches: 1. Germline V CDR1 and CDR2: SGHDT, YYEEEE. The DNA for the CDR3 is TGTGCCAGCAGCTTGGACAGGGGAAACTATGGCTACACCTTC. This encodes CASSLDRGNYGYTF.